The 29 T cell receptor beta chains below were found in one sample sequenced in a study of OX40 agonist ivuxolimab in advanced cancers. Here immunoSEQ multiplex PCR was the method, and the copy in TCRdb shows in-frame clones only, minus some. The sample carries nearly 45,000 clones, more than 80% recorded once. Sample: CD4+ or CD8+ T cells sorted from blood, taken in a trial of the OX40 agonist ivuxolimab. Receptor source: an adult with an advanced solid tumor such as melanoma, head and neck, liver or kidney cancer.

The gene calls are TRBV2 and TRBJ1-6; no firm D call. Per germline, CDR1 SNHLY and CDR2 FYNNEI. This CDR3 comprises 16 residues. V lost 7 bases and J lost 6, with 19 bases in between. The CDR3 nucleotides read TGTGCCAGCAAAGGTGGTATTGCCCCCATTAATTCACCCCTCCACTTT. Translating gives CASKGGIAPINSPLHF.

This chain links TRBV6-5 with TRBJ1-1; no firm D call. Trimming pared 5 bases from V and 8 bases from J, leaving 15 bases between. From germline, CDR1 is MNHEY and CDR2 SVGAGI. This CDR3 is built from 13 residues. CDR3 sequence (DNA): TGTGCCAGCAGTCTGCCGGGGAGCCTAGAAGCTTTCTTT. This gives the protein CASSLPGSLEAFF.

The chain uses TRBV14 and TRBJ1-1; TRBD1 might be the D (5 bases). This CDR3 is 18 amino acids long. Trimming stripped 0 bases from V and 1 base from J, with 18 bases between. Per the germline V gene, CDR1 is SGHDN and CDR2 is FVKESK. The CDR3: CASSQDLGHLYGNTEAFF. The CDR3 DNA is TGTGCCAGCAGCCAAGATCTCGGACACCTATACGGGAACACTGAAGCTTTCTTT.

The chain has TRBV4-1 and TRBJ2-5; 7 bases agree with TRBD1. The CDR3 is made up of 17 amino acids. CDR1 and CDR2 from the germline V gene are MGHRA and YSYEKL. V trimming: 1 base; J trimming: 2 bases; junction bases outside the gene matches: 10. CDR3: CASSQGGSGTAQETQYF. The CDR3 nucleotides read TGCGCCAGCAGCCAAGGAGGATCCGGGACAGCACAAGAGACCCAGTACTTC.

The chain carries TRBV7-8 and TRBJ2-5; D gene uncertain. This CDR3 is built from 13 residues. The V and J ends lost 3 bases and 5 bases respectively, with 10 bases between them. Germline CDR1 is SGHVS and CDR2 is FQNEAQ. CDR3: CASSFDGSETQYF. The CDR3 nucleotides are TGTGCCAGCAGCTTTGATGGTTCGGAGACCCAGTACTTC.

The chain has TRBV2 and TRBJ2-7; 7 positions match TRBD2. This CDR3 has 14 amino acids. Germline loops: CDR1 SNHLY, CDR2 FYNNEI. J gave up 3 bases and V 3 bases, and 5 bases lay outside the gene matches. CDR3 region: CASSDPSGVYEQYF. The CDR3 coding sequence is TGTGCCAGCAGTGACCCCAGCGGGGTCTACGAGCAGTACTTC.

The chain recombines TRBV7-9 with TRBJ1-2; no clear D. V lost 5 bases to trimming and J lost 2 bases, with 3 bases between them. The CDR3 loop spans 11 amino acids. CDR1 is SEHNR, CDR2 FQNEAQ, per germline (reference sequence). The CDR3 sequence: CASSANYGYTF. The CDR3 DNA is TGTGCCAGCAGCGCAAACTATGGCTACACCTTC. Supplemented by reference TRBV7-9 and TRBJ1-2, the full variable domain reads DTGVSQNPRHKITKRGQNVTFRCDPISEHNRLYWYRQTLGQGPEFLTYFQNEAQLEKSRLLSDRFSAERPKGSFSTLEIQRTEQGDSAMYLCASSANYGYTFGSGTRLTVV.

This chain connects TRBV9 to TRBJ2-2; the match to TRBD1 covers 9 bases. V dropped 3 bases and J dropped 6; count of bases not matched to a gene: 6. From germline, CDR1 is SGDLS and CDR2 YYNGEE. CDR3 length equals 15 residues. CDR3: CASSGRDRASGELFF. DNA of the CDR3: TGTGCCAGCAGCGGGAGGGACAGGGCATCCGGGGAGCTGTTTTTT.

The chain carries TRBV6-1 and TRBJ1-2; 8 positions match TRBD1. The length of the CDR3 is 13 residues. Germline V gives CDR1 MNHNS, CDR2 SASEGT. Trimming removed 6 bases from V and 8 bases from J; junction bases left unmatched: 8. CDR3 sequence: CASSQNRGGGYTF. The CDR3 DNA sequence: TGTGCCAGCAGCCAAAACAGGGGGGGAGGCTACACCTTC.

The gene calls are TRBV7-3 and TRBJ2-1; 9 positions agree with TRBD2. Trimming took 3 bases from V and 0 from J; bases not matched to a gene: 9. The CDR3 contains 18 residues. Germline V gene data show CDR1 as SGHTA and CDR2 as FQGTGA. The CDR3 nucleotides are TGTGCCAGCAGCTTCCGCGGGGGGGCTCAGTTCTCCTACAATGAGCAGTTCTTC. Its translation is CASSFRGGAQFSYNEQFF.

This chain connects TRBV4-2 to TRBJ2-1, with D possibly being TRBD1 or TRBD2 (5 bases each). Germline loops: CDR1 LGHNA, CDR2 YNFKEQ. The CDR3 sequence is 14 residues long. Trimming left V 3 bases short and J 6 bases short, with 12 bases between. The CDR3 DNA sequence: TGTGCCAGCAGCCAGGGACCACCGCCCAATGAGCAGTTCTTC. Protein product: CASSQGPPPNEQFF.

The rearrangement joins TRBV27 to TRBJ1-1; the D is unclear. Trimming stripped 2 bases from V and 5 bases from J, with 9 bases between. The CDR3 is 13 amino acids. Germline CDR1 is MNHEY and CDR2 is SMNVEV (reference sequence). CDR3 bases: TGTGCCAGCAGTTTACCGGAGGGAACTGAAGCTTTCTTT. It encodes CASSLPEGTEAFF.

This chain connects TRBV21-1 to TRBJ2-7; the table's D call of TRBD1 was not tested on the DNA. TRBV21-1 is annotated as a pseudogene. The CDR3 sequence is 18 residues long. This CDR3 reads CASSCRDRDFKSSYEQYF. Written as DNA, the CDR3 is TGTGCCAGCAGCTGCCGGGACAGGGATTTTAAGAGCTCCTACGAGCAGTACTTC.

This chain uses TRBV11-2 with TRBJ2-2; no reliable D call. V lost 3 bases and J 2 bases, leaving 7 bases between the germline ends. Germline CDR1 reads SGHAT; CDR2 reads FQNNGV. This CDR3 contains 14 residues. The CDR3 DNA follows: TGTGCCAGCAGCTTCCAGGAAAACACCGGGGAGCTGTTTTTT. Amino acids: CASSFQENTGELFF.

J is TRBJ1-5 and V is TRBV27; 9 nucleotides match TRBD1. There are 15 residues in the CDR3. The trim removed 5 bases at V and 4 bases at J, leaving 6 bases unmatched. CDR1 is MNHEY and CDR2 is SMNVEV in the germline V gene (reference sequence). The CDR3 region is CASSLTGGGNQPQHF. The CDR3 coding sequence is TGTGCCAGCAGTCTCACAGGGGGCGGGAATCAGCCCCAGCATTTT.

This chain uses TRBV5-1 with TRBJ2-5; 10 bases line up with TRBD2. Looked up from germline, CDR1 is SGHRS and CDR2 is YFSETQ. The CDR3 totals 15 residues. Trimming at V came to 5 bases and at J to 5 bases, leaving 9 bases not matched to a gene. The CDR3 is CASSWSSGGAETQYF. In nucleotides, the CDR3 is TGCGCCAGCAGTTGGTCCAGCGGGGGGGCCGAGACCCAGTACTTC.

The chain joins TRBV19 to TRBJ1-1; D may be TRBD1 (6 bases). Trimming left V 5 bases short and J 7 bases short, with 14 bases between. CDR1 and CDR2 (germline): LNHDA, SQIVND (reference sequence). CDR3 length: 13 amino acids. For the CDR3, the DNA is TGTGCCAGTAGTCCACGGGGACAAGATGAAGCTTTCTTT. Its translation: CASSPRGQDEAFF.

This chain connects TRBV7-8 to TRBJ2-3, with TRBD2 as a possible D gene (5 bases). Germline V CDR1 and CDR2: SGHVS, FQNEAQ. Trimming took 1 base from V and 3 from J, leaving 26 bases between them. This CDR3 contains 20 residues. CDR3 in DNA: TGTGCCAGCAGCTTAGGGCGGTTAAGCGGCCCCCCCTTAGGGACAGATACGCAGTATTTT. This codes for CASSLGRLSGPPLGTDTQYF.

The chain recombines TRBV7-6 with TRBJ2-1; D perhaps matches TRBD2 (5 bases). Germline CDR1 and CDR2: SGHVS and FNYEAQ. The germline V and J ends were trimmed by 9 bases and 3 bases, with 12 bases remaining between them. The CDR3 covers 13 residues. CDR3 sequence (DNA): TGTGCCAGTACATCCGGGATCTACAATGAGCAGTTCTTC. Translation gives CASTSGIYNEQFF. The full variable domain, rest sourced from reference TRBV7-6 and TRBJ2-1, is GAGVSQSPRYKVTKRGQDVALRCDPISGHVSLYWYRQALGQGPEFLTYFNYEAQQDKSGLPNDRFSAERPEGSISTLTIQRTEQRDSAMYRCASTSGIYNEQFFGPGTRLTVL.

There are a few counts of this clone. The chain joins TRBV10-3 to TRBJ2-7, with 9 bases matching TRBD1. The CDR3 contains 14 residues. In germline, CDR1 is ENHRY, CDR2 SYGVKD. V lost 2 bases to trimming and J lost 9 bases; unmatched junction nucleotides: 8. CDR3 in amino acids: CAISEPDRGSGQYF. CDR3 DNA: TGTGCCATCAGTGAGCCGGACAGGGGTTCTGGGCAGTACTTC.

This chain joins TRBV6-6 and TRBJ2-1; D may be TRBD2 (7 bases). The CDR3 runs to 15 residues. Germline-derived CDR1 and CDR2 are MNHNY and SVGAGI (reference sequence). Trimming took 8 bases from V and 4 from J, leaving 18 bases between them. This CDR3 reads CASLLGGPYYNEQFF. CDR3 bases: TGTGCCAGCCTACTCGGGGGGCCCTATTACAATGAGCAGTTCTTC.

The genes are TRBV28 and TRBJ1-2; unclear D gene. With 2 bases removed from V and 4 bases from J, the gap between germline ends came to 11 bases. This CDR3 spans 14 amino acids. The V gene's germline CDR1 is MDHEN and CDR2 SYDVKM. The CDR3 DNA reads TGTGCCAGCAGTTTAAGGATATCGGGCTATGGCTACACCTTC. Protein sequence: CASSLRISGYGYTF.

The chain recombines TRBV6-1 with TRBJ2-1; D might be TRBD1 (5 bases). The CDR3 spans 16 residues. V was trimmed by 4 bases and J by 5 bases, leaving 18 bases between them. Germline V gene lookup returns CDR1 MNHNS and CDR2 SASEGT. The CDR3 protein is CASSVNRITRHNEQFF. The CDR3, as DNA: TGTGCCAGCAGTGTAAACAGGATCACAAGGCACAATGAGCAGTTCTTC.

The chain combines TRBV19 with TRBJ2-1; TRBD2 aligns across 12 bases. V lost 6 bases, J lost 8 bases, and 11 bases stayed unmatched. CDR1 is LNHDA, CDR2 SQIVND, per germline (reference sequence). The CDR3 is 16 amino acids. The CDR3 reads CASRNLAGGLWDEQFF. CDR3 DNA: TGTGCCAGTAGAAATCTAGCGGGAGGGCTGTGGGATGAGCAGTTCTTC.

This clone occurred a few times. The chain recombines TRBV7-9 with TRBJ2-6; weak D call: TRBD2 (6 bases). The V gene's germline CDR1 is SEHNR and CDR2 FQNEAQ (reference sequence). Trimming removed 8 bases from V and 7 bases from J, with 18 bases in between. The CDR3 contains 15 residues. CDR3 bases: TGTGCCAGCCCCCCCCAGGCGGGGAACGCCAACGTCCTGACTTTC. Protein: CASPPQAGNANVLTF.

The J gene is TRBJ2-3, the V gene TRBV7-9; 8 positions match TRBD1. Trimming removed 5 bases from V and 9 bases from J; junction bases left unmatched: 4. Germline values: CDR1 SEHNR, CDR2 FQNEAQ (reference sequence). The CDR3 length is 12 residues. The CDR3 coding sequence is TGTGCCAGCAGCCCCGACAGGGGCACGCAGTATTTT. Amino acid sequence: CASSPDRGTQYF.

This clone turned up a few times. The chain employs TRBV18 and TRBJ2-7; 7 nucleotides agree with TRBD1. V was pared by 5 bases and J by 5 bases, with 6 bases of the junction left unmatched. This CDR3 spans 13 amino acids. Germline CDR1 is KGHSH and CDR2 is LQKENI. CDR3 nucleotide sequence: TGTGCCAGCTCATCTTTCGACAGGGACGAGCAGTACTTC. Translated: CASSSFDRDEQYF.

This rearrangement joins TRBV2 to TRBJ1-5, with D possibly being TRBD1 (5 bases). The CDR3 contains 14 residues. Deletions cut 4 bases from V and 6 bases from J, with 13 bases between. Looked up from germline, CDR1 is SNHLY and CDR2 is FYNNEI. CDR3 in amino acids: CASSVSQGAQPQHF. The CDR3, as DNA: TGTGCCAGCAGTGTCAGTCAGGGCGCTCAGCCCCAGCATTTT.

CDR3 amino acids: CASSLRGGTYNEQFF. The DNA for the CDR3 is TGTGCCAGCAGTCTCCGCGGGGGAACCTACAATGAGCAGTTCTTC. V and J are TRBV27 and TRBJ2-1, with 7 bases lining up with TRBD2. Germline lookup yields CDR1 MNHEY and CDR2 SMNVEV (reference sequence). This CDR3 region has 15 residues. The junction had 6 bases not matched to a gene; V was cut back by 5 bases and J by 2 bases.